Presented here are 7 T cell receptor beta chains from one specimen sequenced in a study of blood T cell repertoires in COVID-19. The repertoire was sequenced with immunoSEQ multiplex PCR; TCRdb's copy has only in-frame clones and lacks some. The sample contains roughly 120,000 clones, 79% of which appear only once. Sequenced sample: peripheral blood. These receptors came from an elderly woman with acute or convalescent COVID-19.

The V gene is TRBV11-2, the J gene TRBJ2-4; 7 nucleotides agree with TRBD2. CDR3 length: 14 residues. V was pared by 5 bases and J by 8 bases, with 9 bases of the junction left unmatched. The V gene's germline CDR1 is SGHAT and CDR2 FQNNGV. The chain's CDR3 is CASSPGTRGDIQYF. The CDR3 nucleotides are TGTGCCAGCAGCCCCGGGACTCGGGGGGACATTCAGTACTTC.

CDR3 DNA sequence: TGCGCCAGCGAGGAAGCAGGGGGCACAGATACGCAGTATTTT. It is translated as CASEEAGGTDTQYF. The chain combines TRBV5-1 with TRBJ2-3, with a tentative D call TRBD1 (6 bases). Trimming took 7 bases from V and 1 from J, leaving 13 bases between them. Germline V gives CDR1 SGHRS, CDR2 YFSETQ. The CDR3 spans 14 residues.

About this clone itself: Compared with germline, one end of the junction differs, possibly owing to a read error. The chain carries TRBV3-1 (or the pseudogene TRBV3-2) and TRBJ2-5; TRBD1 matches 9 bases. The germline CDR1 and CDR2 sequences are LGHDT and YNNKEL (reference sequence). This CDR3 is 14 amino acids long. CDR3 bases: TGTGCCAGCAGCCAAAATTGGGGACAGGGTGATGAAAACTTC. It is translated as CASSQNWGQGDENF.

This clone showed up just a few times. Additional DNA sequences in this sample encode the identical CDR3. The chain combines TRBV19 with TRBJ2-1, with a tentative D call TRBD2 (6 bases). This CDR3 comprises 13 residues. The V end lost 4 bases, the J end lost 4 bases, and 8 bases lay between the germline ends. Per the germline V gene, CDR1 is LNHDA and CDR2 is SQIVND (reference sequence). CDR3 sequence: CASSSGTYNEQFF. The CDR3 DNA reads TGTGCCAGTAGTAGCGGGACTTACAATGAGCAGTTCTTC.

This clone was counted a few times. This rearrangement joins TRBV6-5 to TRBJ1-4; D is possibly TRBD1 (6 bases). This CDR3 contains 14 residues. Trimming took off 2 bases at V and 10 bases at J, with 14 bases between the two ends. Germline V gene lookup returns CDR1 MNHEY and CDR2 SVGAGI. Here the CDR3 reads CASSYRAGEGKLFF. CDR3 nucleotides: TGTGCCAGCAGTTACCGGGCAGGGGAGGGAAAACTGTTTTTT.

The chain has TRBV5-1 and TRBJ2-7; perhaps TRBD1 as D (6 bases). The V gene's germline CDR1 is SGHRS and CDR2 YFSETQ. The CDR3 consists of 17 residues. V dropped 1 base and J dropped 4 bases, with 21 bases sitting between them. The CDR3 reads CASSLNEQGRGSYEQYF. CDR3 nucleotide sequence: TGCGCCAGCAGCTTGAACGAACAGGGTCGTGGTTCTTACGAGCAGTACTTC.

The rearrangement joins TRBV5-5 to TRBJ2-5; 8 bases match TRBD2. Germline CDR1 reads SGHKS; CDR2 reads YYEKEE (reference sequence). The CDR3 is 16 amino acids. With V trimmed by 2 bases and J by 5 bases, 11 bases remained unmatched. The CDR3: CASSFYGSGTKETQYF. DNA for the CDR3: TGTGCCAGCAGCTTCTATGGTAGCGGGACGAAGGAGACCCAGTACTTC.